This TCR beta chain was captured in a study of Graves' ophthalmopathy and Graves' hyperthyroidism. The germline CDR1 and CDR2 sequences are MGHDK and SYGVNS. V lost 1 base to trimming and J lost 8 bases; unmatched junction nucleotides: 8. CDR3 length: 16 amino acids. This clonotype came up many times. The antigen is undetermined. Findings and limits, study-wide: Blood repertoires reportedly contained most expanded thyroid clonotypes above 0.001 frequency.

What supplied the PBMCs was 7.5 to 10 ml of fresh peripheral blood. RNA transcripts were the source from which TCR beta CDR3 regions were amplified. HTBI primers served in a first-round RT-PCR, which a second-round multiplex PCR followed. TCRdb recomputed calls from the multiplex PCR reads with MiXCR, one row per CDR3 protein. Here the sample spans about 340,000 distinct CDR3 sequences, 17% being singletons. Sequenced sample: peripheral blood. The receptor comes from an adult man with Graves' ophthalmopathy. This chain joins TRBV25-1 and TRBJ1-2, with TRBD1 matching 12 bases. This CDR3 reads CASSESGTGGLRGYTF. The CDR3 region has the DNA TGTGCCAGCAGTGAATCCGGGACAGGGGGCTTGAGAGGCTACACCTTC.